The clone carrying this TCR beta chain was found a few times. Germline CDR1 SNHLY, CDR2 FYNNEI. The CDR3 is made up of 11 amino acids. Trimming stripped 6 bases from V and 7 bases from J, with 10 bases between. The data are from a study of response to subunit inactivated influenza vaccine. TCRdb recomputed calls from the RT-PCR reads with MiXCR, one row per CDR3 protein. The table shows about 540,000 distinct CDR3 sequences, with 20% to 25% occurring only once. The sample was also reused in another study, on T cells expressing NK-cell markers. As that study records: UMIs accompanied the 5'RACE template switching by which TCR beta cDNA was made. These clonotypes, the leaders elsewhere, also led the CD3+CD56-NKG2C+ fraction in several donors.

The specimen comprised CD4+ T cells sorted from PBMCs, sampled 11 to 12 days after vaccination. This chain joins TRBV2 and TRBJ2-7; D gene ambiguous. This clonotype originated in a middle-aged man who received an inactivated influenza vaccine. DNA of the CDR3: TGTGCCAGCAGCTTCGAGAAGGAGCAGTACTTC. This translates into CASSFEKEQYF.